This T cell receptor (beta chain) stems from a study of neurological immune-mediated disorders. This clonotype was observed at least ten times. The V and J ends lost 3 bases and 2 bases, in that order; junction bases with no gene match: 8. Germline lookup yields CDR1 ENHRY and CDR2 SYGVKD. The length of the CDR3 is 17 residues. TCRdb ran MiXCR on the 5' RACE reads and lists one entry per CDR3 protein. The top ten clones hold approximately 16% of a sample with 27,000 or so distinct CDR3 sequences, 21% of them seen once. Sequences were obtained from PBMCs. The genes are TRBV10-3 and TRBJ2-5; 11 bases are a match to TRBD2. The TCR was taken from a woman aged 55-75 years in good health. The CDR3 sequence: CAISDYRLAGKQETQYF. In nucleotides, the CDR3 is TGTGCCATCAGTGACTACCGACTAGCGGGAAAGCAAGAGACCCAGTACTTC.